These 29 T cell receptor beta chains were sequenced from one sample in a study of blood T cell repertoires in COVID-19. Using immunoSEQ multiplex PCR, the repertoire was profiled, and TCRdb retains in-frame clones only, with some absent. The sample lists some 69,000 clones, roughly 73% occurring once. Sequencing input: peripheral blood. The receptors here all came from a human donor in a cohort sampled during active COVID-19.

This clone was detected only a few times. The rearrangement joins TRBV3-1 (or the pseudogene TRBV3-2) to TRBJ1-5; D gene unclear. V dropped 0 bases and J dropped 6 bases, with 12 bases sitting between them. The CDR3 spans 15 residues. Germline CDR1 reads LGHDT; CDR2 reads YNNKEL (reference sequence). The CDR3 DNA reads TGTGCCAGCAGCCAAGATTTAACAGTCCGTCAGCCCCAGCATTTT. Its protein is CASSQDLTVRQPQHF.

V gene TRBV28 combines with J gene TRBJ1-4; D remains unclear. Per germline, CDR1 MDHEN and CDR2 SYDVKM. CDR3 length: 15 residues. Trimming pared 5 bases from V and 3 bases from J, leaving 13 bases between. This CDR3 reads CASSSPEGANEKLFF. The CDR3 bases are TGTGCCAGCAGTAGTCCGGAGGGTGCTAATGAAAAACTGTTTTTT.

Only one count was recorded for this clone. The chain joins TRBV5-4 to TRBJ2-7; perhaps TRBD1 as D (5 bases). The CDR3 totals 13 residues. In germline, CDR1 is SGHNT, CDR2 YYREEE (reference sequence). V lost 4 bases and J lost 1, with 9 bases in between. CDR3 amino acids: CASSRTPSYEQYF. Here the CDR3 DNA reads TGTGCCAGCAGCCGGACACCTTCCTACGAGCAGTACTTC.

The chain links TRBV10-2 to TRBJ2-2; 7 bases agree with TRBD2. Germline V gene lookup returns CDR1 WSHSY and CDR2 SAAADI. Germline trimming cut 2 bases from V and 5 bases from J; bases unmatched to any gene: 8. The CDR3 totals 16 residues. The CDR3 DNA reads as TGCGCCAGCAGTGAGGCTAGCGGAAAACTGACCGGGGAGCTGTTTTTT. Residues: CASSEASGKLTGELFF.

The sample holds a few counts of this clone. CDR3 DNA: TGTGCCAGTACCCCGGGGCAGGGGATCTCCTACGAGCAGTACTTC. Protein sequence: CASTPGQGISYEQYF. The chain carries TRBV19 and TRBJ2-7, with D possibly TRBD1 on 6 matching bases. The CDR3 runs 15 residues. V was cut by 7 bases and J by 0 bases, with 16 bases left in between. Per germline, CDR1 LNHDA and CDR2 SQIVND (reference sequence). Filled out from reference TRBV19 and TRBJ2-7, the complete variable domain reads DGGITQSPKYLFRKEGQNVTLSCEQNLNHDAMYWYRQDPGQGLRLIYYSQIVNDFQKGDIAEGYSVSREKKESFPLTVTSAQKNPTAFYLCASTPGQGISYEQYFGPGTRLTVT.

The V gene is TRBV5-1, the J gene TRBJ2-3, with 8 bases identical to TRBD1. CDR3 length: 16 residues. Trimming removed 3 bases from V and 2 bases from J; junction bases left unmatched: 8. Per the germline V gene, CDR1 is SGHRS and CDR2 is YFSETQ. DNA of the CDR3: TGCGCCAGCAGCTCCGGACAGGGCGTTAACACAGATACGCAGTATTTT. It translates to CASSSGQGVNTDTQYF.

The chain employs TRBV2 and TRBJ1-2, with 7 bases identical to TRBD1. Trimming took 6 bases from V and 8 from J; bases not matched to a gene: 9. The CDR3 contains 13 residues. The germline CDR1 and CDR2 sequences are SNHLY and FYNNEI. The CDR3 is CASRPRQGLGYTF. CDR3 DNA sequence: TGTGCCAGCAGACCTCGACAGGGTCTAGGCTACACCTTC.

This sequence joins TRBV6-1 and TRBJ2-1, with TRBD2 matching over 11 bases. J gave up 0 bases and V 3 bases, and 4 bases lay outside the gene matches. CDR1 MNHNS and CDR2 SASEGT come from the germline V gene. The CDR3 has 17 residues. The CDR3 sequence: CASSEIAGGPSYNEQFF. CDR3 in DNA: TGTGCCAGCAGTGAGATAGCGGGAGGGCCCTCCTACAATGAGCAGTTCTTC.

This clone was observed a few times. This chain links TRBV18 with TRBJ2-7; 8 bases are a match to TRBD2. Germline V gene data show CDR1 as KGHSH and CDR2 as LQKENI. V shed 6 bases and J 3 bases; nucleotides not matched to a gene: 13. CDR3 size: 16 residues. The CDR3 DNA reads TGTGCCAGCTCCCCCTCCGGGGGGGTTAGTATCTACGAGCAGTACTTC. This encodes CASSPSGGVSIYEQYF.

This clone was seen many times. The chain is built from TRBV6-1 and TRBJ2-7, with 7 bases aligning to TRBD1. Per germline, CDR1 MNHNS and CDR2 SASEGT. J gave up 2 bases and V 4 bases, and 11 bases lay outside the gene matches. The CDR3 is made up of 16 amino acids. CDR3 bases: TGTGCCAGCAGTGTCTACAGGGGAGCGGACCCCTACGAGCAGTACTTC. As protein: CASSVYRGADPYEQYF.

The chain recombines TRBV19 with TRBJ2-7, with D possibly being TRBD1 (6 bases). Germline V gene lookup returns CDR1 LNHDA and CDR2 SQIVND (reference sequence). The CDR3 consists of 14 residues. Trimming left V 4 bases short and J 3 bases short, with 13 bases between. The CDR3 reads CASSTDQGHYEQYF. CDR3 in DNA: TGTGCCAGTAGTACCGACCAGGGACACTACGAGCAGTACTTC.

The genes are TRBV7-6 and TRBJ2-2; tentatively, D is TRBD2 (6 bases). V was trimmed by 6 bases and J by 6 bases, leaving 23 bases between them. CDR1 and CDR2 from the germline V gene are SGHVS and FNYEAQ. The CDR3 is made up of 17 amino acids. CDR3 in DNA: TGTGCCAGCAGGCCGAGGGAGGCTAGCCCAGCCGCCGGGGAGCTGTTTTTT. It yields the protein CASRPREASPAAGELFF.

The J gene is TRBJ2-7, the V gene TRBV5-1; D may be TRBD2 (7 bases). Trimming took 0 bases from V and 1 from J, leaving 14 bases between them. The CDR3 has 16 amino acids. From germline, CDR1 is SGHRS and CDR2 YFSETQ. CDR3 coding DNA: TGCGCCAGCAGCTTGGCCACGGGGGGCCGTTCCTACGAGCAGTACTTC. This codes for CASSLATGGRSYEQYF.

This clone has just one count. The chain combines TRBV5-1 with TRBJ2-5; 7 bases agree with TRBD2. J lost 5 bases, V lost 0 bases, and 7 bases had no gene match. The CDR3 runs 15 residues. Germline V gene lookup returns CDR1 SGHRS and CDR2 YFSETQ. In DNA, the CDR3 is TGCGCCAGCAGCTTGGTGTCTACCGGGAGGGAGACCCAGTACTTC. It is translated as CASSLVSTGRETQYF.

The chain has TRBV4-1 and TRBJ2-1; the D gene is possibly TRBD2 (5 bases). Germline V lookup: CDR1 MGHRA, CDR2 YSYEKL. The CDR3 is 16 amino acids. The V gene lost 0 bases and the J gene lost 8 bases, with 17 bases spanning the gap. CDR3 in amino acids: CASSQDPDTVRDEQFF. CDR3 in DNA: TGCGCCAGCAGCCAAGACCCGGATACGGTGAGGGATGAGCAGTTCTTC.

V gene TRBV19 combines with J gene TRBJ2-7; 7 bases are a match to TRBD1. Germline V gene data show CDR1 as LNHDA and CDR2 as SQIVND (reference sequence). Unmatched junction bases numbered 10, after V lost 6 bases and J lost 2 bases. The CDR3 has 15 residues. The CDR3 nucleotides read TGTGCCAGTAGCCCCGACAGGGATGGAGCCTACGAGCAGTACTTC. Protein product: CASSPDRDGAYEQYF.

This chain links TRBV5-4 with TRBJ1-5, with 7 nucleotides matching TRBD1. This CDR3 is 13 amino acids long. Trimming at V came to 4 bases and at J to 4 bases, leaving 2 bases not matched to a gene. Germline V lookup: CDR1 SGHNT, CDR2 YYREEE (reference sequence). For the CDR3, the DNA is TGTGCCAGCAGCCAGGACAGGAATCAGCCCCAGCATTTT. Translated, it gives CASSQDRNQPQHF. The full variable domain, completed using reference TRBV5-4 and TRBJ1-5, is ETGVTQSPTHLIKTRGQQVTLRCSSQSGHNTVSWYQQALGQGPQFIFQYYREEENGRGNFPPRFSGLQFPNYSSELNVNALELDDSALYLCASSQDRNQPQHFGDGTRLSIL.

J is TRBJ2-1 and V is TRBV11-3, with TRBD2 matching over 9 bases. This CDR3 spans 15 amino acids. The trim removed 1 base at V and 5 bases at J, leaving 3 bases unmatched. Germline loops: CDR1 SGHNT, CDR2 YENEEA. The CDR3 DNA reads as TGTGCCAGCAGCTTAGGCGGGGGGGGCAACAATGAGCAGTTCTTC. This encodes CASSLGGGGNNEQFF.

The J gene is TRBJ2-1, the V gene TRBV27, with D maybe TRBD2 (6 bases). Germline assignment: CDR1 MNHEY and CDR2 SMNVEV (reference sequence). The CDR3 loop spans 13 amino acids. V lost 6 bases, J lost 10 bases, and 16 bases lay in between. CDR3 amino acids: CASRLGGNGEQFF. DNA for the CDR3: TGTGCCAGCAGGCTTGGGGGGAACGGAGAGCAGTTCTTC.

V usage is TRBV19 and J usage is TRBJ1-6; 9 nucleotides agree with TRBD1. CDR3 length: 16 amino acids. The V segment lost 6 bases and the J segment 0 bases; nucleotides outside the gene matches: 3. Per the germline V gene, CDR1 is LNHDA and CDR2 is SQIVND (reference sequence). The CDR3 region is CASRSTGGSYNSPLHF. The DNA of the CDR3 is TGTGCCAGTAGGTCGACAGGGGGCTCCTATAATTCACCCCTCCACTTT. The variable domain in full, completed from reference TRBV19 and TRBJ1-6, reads DGGITQSPKYLFRKEGQNVTLSCEQNLNHDAMYWYRQDPGQGLRLIYYSQIVNDFQKGDIAEGYSVSREKKESFPLTVTSAQKNPTAFYLCASRSTGGSYNSPLHFGNGTRLTVT.

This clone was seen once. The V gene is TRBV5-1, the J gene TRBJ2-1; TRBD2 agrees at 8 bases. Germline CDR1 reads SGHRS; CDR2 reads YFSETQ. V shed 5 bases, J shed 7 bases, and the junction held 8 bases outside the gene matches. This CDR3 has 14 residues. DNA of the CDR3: TGCGCCAGCAGGGGAGCGGGGGAAGGTAATGAGCAGTTCTTC. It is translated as CASRGAGEGNEQFF.

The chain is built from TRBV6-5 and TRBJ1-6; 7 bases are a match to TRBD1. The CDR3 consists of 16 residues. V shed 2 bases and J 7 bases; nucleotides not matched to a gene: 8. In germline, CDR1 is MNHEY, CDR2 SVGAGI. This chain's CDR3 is CASSYATGTDNSPLHF. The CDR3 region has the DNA TGTGCCAGCAGTTACGCGACCGGGACAGACAATTCACCCCTCCACTTT.

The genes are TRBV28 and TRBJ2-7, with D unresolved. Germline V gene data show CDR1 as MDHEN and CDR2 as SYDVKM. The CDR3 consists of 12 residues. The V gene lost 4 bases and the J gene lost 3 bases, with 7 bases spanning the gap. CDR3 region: CASSSVNYEQYF. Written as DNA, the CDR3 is TGTGCCAGCAGTTCTGTTAACTACGAGCAGTACTTC.

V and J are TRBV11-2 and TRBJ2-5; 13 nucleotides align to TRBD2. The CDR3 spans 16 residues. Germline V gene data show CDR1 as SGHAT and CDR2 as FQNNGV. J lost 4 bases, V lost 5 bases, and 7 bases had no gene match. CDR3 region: CASSPFGLAGAETQYF. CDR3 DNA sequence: TGTGCCAGCAGCCCCTTCGGACTAGCGGGGGCAGAGACCCAGTACTTC. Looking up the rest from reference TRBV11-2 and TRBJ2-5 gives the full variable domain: EAGVAQSPRYKIIEKRQSVAFWCNPISGHATLYWYQQILGQGPKLLIQFQNNGVVDDSQLPKDRFSAERLKGVDSTLKIQPAKLEDSAVYLCASSPFGLAGAETQYFGPGTRLLVL.

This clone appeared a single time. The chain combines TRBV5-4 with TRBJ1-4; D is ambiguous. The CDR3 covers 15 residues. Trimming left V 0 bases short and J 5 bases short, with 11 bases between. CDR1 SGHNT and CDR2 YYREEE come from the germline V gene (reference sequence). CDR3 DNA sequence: TGTGCCAGCAGCTTGGGTTCCGGGATGAATGAAAAACTGTTTTTT. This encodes CASSLGSGMNEKLFF.

CDR3 residues: CATSRAGTGRTDTQYF. The CDR3 DNA is TGTGCCACCAGTAGAGCCGGGACAGGGCGAACAGATACGCAGTATTTT. The V call is TRBV24-1, the J call TRBJ2-3; 9 positions match TRBD1. CDR3 length equals 16 residues. The junction had 9 bases not matched to a gene; V was cut back by 6 bases and J by 3 bases. Germline-derived CDR1 and CDR2 are KGHDR and SFDVKD.

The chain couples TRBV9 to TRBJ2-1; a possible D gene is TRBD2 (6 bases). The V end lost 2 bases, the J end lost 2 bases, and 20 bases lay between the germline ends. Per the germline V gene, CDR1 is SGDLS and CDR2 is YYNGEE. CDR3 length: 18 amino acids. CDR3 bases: TGTGCCAGCAGCGTTAAAAATGAGCCGGGAGTCCCCTACAATGAGCAGTTCTTC. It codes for CASSVKNEPGVPYNEQFF.

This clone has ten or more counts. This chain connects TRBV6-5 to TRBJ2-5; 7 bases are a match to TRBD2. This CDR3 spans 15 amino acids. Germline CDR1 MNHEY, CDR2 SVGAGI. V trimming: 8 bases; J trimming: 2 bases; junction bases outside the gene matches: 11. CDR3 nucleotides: TGTGCCAGCGATCGGAGCGGGGAGCCGCAAGAGACCCAGTACTTC. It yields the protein CASDRSGEPQETQYF.

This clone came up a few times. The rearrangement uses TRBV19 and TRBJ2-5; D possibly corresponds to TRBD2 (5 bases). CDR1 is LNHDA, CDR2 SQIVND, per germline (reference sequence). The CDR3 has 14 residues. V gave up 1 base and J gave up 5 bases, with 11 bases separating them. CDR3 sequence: CASSIGASQETQYF. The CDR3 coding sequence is TGTGCCAGTAGTATAGGGGCTAGCCAGGAGACCCAGTACTTC.